One sample yielded the 19 T cell receptor beta chains listed below, sequenced in a study of cytomegalovirus exposure and HLA in healthy donors. The PCR ran on 60 Vbeta and 13 Jbeta primers. Profiled with immunoSEQ multiplex PCR; TCRdb holds only in-frame clones, not every one. The table has over 150,000 clones, approximately 80% seen once. Sequencing was done on a sample of PBMCs. The receptors come from a man aged 30-40 years in good health and CMV-seropositive.

V usage is TRBV5-6 and J usage is TRBJ2-7; TRBD1 might be the D (5 bases). V lost 5 bases and J 5 bases, leaving 11 bases between the germline ends. CDR1 is SGHDT and CDR2 is YYEEEE in the germline V gene. The CDR3 sequence is 12 residues long. CDR3 protein: CASRMQGNEQYF. CDR3 DNA: TGTGCCAGCAGGATGCAGGGAAACGAGCAGTACTTC. Full variable domain (outside the CDR3, taken from reference TRBV5-6 and TRBJ2-7): DAGVTQSPTHLIKTRGQQVTLRCSPKSGHDTVSWYQQALGQGPQFIFQYYEEEERQRGNFPDRFSGHQFPNYSSELNVNALLLGDSALYLCASRMQGNEQYFGPGTRLTVT.

The chain joins TRBV7-2 to TRBJ2-1, with TRBD1 matching over 7 bases. The CDR3 spans 17 residues. Trimming cost V 2 bases and J 1 base; bases outside gene matches: 8. CDR1 is SGHTA, CDR2 FQGNSA, per germline. DNA for the CDR3: TGTGCCAGCAGCTTACAGCACAGGGGCTGGTCCTACAATGAGCAGTTCTTC. As protein: CASSLQHRGWSYNEQFF. Combining the CDR3 with reference TRBV7-2 and TRBJ2-1 gives the whole variable domain GAGVSQSPSNKVTEKGKDVELRCDPISGHTALYWYRQSLGQGLEFLIYFQGNSAPDKSGLPSDRFSAERTGGSVSTLTIQRTQQEDSAVYLCASSLQHRGWSYNEQFFGPGTRLTVL.

This chain links TRBV7-2 with TRBJ1-5; D call uncertain. Trimming took off 3 bases at V and 2 bases at J, with 11 bases between the two ends. The germline V gene encodes CDR1 SGHTA and CDR2 FQGNSA. CDR3 length equals 15 residues. The CDR3 loop is CASSFDTGGNQPQHF. CDR3 coding DNA: TGTGCCAGCAGCTTTGACACGGGAGGCAATCAGCCCCAGCATTTT.

V and J are TRBV5-1 and TRBJ1-1; possible D gene TRBD1, 5 bases. The CDR3 is made up of 14 amino acids. Looked up from germline, CDR1 is SGHRS and CDR2 is YFSETQ. V lost 6 bases, J lost 4 bases, and 16 bases lay in between. The DNA of the CDR3 is TGCGCCAGCAACGCACCTGACAGAGCCACTGAAGCTTTCTTT. Translated: CASNAPDRATEAFF.

This chain joins TRBV6-4 and TRBJ2-3; 9 bases line up with TRBD2. V was pared by 0 bases and J by 1 base, with 2 bases of the junction left unmatched. Per the germline V gene, CDR1 is MRHNA and CDR2 is SNTAGT. The CDR3 consists of 16 residues. DNA for the CDR3: TGTGCCAGCAGTGACTCAATAGCGGGGGGCACAGATACGCAGTATTTT. It specifies CASSDSIAGGTDTQYF.

The chain combines TRBV28 with TRBJ2-2, with a possible D match to TRBD1 (5 bases). CDR3 length: 13 amino acids. Trimming removed 8 bases from V and 4 bases from J, with 11 bases in between. The germline V gene encodes CDR1 MDHEN and CDR2 SYDVKM. The CDR3 here is CASEDNFTGELFF. The CDR3, as DNA: TGTGCCAGCGAGGACAACTTCACCGGGGAGCTGTTTTTT.

Details on this clone: This CDR3 is also generated by other DNA sequences in the sample. The rearrangement uses TRBV5-1 and TRBJ2-2; D unclear. Germline CDR1 reads SGHRS; CDR2 reads YFSETQ. The V end lost 3 bases, the J end lost 1 base, and 7 bases lay between the germline ends. The CDR3 runs 14 residues. CDR3 DNA: TGCGCCAGCAGCTCGACGGGGAACACCGGGGAGCTGTTTTTT. This encodes CASSSTGNTGELFF.

The chain carries TRBV11-2 and TRBJ2-1, with a possible D match to TRBD2 (5 bases). The CDR3 sequence is 14 residues long. V shed 2 bases and J shed 2 bases, with 7 bases lying between them. CDR1 SGHAT and CDR2 FQNNGV come from the germline V gene. The CDR3 DNA reads as TGTGCCAGCAGCTTACTGCGGGCCTACAATGAGCAGTTCTTC. Protein: CASSLLRAYNEQFF.

The CDR3 loop reads CASSIRTGVHQPQHF. CDR3 bases: TGTGCCAGTAGTATCCGGACAGGGGTACATCAGCCCCAGCATTTT. This rearrangement joins TRBV19 to TRBJ1-5; the match to TRBD1 covers 9 bases. Germline CDR1 reads LNHDA; CDR2 reads SQIVND (reference sequence). Germline trimming cut 3 bases from V and 5 bases from J; bases unmatched to any gene: 5. The CDR3 runs to 15 residues.

The chain uses TRBV28 and TRBJ2-3, with D tentatively TRBD1 (7 bases). The CDR3 totals 15 residues. From germline, CDR1 is MDHEN and CDR2 SYDVKM. V gave up 2 bases and J gave up 1 base, with 10 bases separating them. The CDR3 DNA follows: TGTGCCAGCAGTTTACAGGGGGGAGGCACAGATACGCAGTATTTT. It specifies CASSLQGGGTDTQYF.

Only one count was recorded for this clone. The V gene is TRBV9, the J gene TRBJ2-5, with TRBD1 matching over 7 bases. The CDR3 has 15 residues. V shed 1 base and J 0 bases; nucleotides not matched to a gene: 3. The germline gives CDR1 SGDLS, CDR2 YYNGEE. CDR3 region: CASSVTTGYQETQYF. DNA for the CDR3: TGTGCCAGCAGCGTAACGACAGGGTACCAAGAGACCCAGTACTTC.

This clone was observed a few times. The genes are TRBV7-2 and TRBJ1-6, with D hard to call. Per germline, CDR1 SGHTA and CDR2 FQGNSA. V was shortened by 1 base and J by 4 bases, with 8 bases between the two germline ends. The CDR3 covers 15 residues. CDR3 loop: CASSLGAAYNSPLHF. CDR3 bases: TGTGCCAGCAGCTTAGGGGCAGCATATAATTCACCCCTCCACTTT.

J is TRBJ2-1 and V is TRBV5-1, with 9 nucleotides matching TRBD2. With V trimmed by 0 bases and J by 7 bases, 5 bases remained unmatched. The CDR3 contains 15 residues. Per the germline V gene, CDR1 is SGHRS and CDR2 is YFSETQ. CDR3 loop: CASSLGRGGFNEQFF. CDR3 sequence (DNA): TGCGCCAGCAGCTTGGGGCGGGGGGGTTTTAATGAGCAGTTCTTC. The full variable domain, with the rest looked up from reference TRBV5-1 and TRBJ2-1, is KAGVTQTPRYLIKTRGQQVTLSCSPISGHRSVSWYQQTPGQGLQFLFEYFSETQRNKGNFPGRFSGRQFSNSRSEMNVSTLELGDSALYLCASSLGRGGFNEQFFGPGTRLTVL.

The genes are TRBV5-6 and TRBJ1-6; no clear D gene. CDR1 is SGHDT, CDR2 YYEEEE, per germline. This CDR3 spans 17 amino acids. Trimming left V 2 bases short and J 0 bases short, with 12 bases between. The CDR3 DNA reads TGTGCCAGCAGCTTCCACGGAGACGGCTCCTATAATTCACCCCTCCACTTT. Its translation is CASSFHGDGSYNSPLHF.

The genes are TRBV7-3 and TRBJ1-5; possibly TRBD1 for D (6 bases). Trimming took 1 base from V and 4 from J, leaving 26 bases between them. The CDR3 is made up of 20 amino acids. The germline gives CDR1 SGHTA, CDR2 FQGTGA. The CDR3 protein is CASSLKIGIRGHALNQPQHF. CDR3 in DNA: TGTGCCAGCAGCTTAAAAATTGGGATCAGGGGCCACGCTCTAAATCAGCCCCAGCATTTT.

The sample holds one count of this clone. The chain employs TRBV6-5 and TRBJ2-1, with TRBD2 matching over 10 bases. With V trimmed by 4 bases and J by 1 base, 4 bases remained unmatched. The CDR3 spans 16 residues. Germline V gene lookup returns CDR1 MNHEY and CDR2 SVGAGI. The CDR3 DNA reads TGTGCCAGCAGTTTGGCTAGCGGGGGTTCCTACAATGAGCAGTTCTTC. This encodes CASSLASGGSYNEQFF.

The rearrangement joins TRBV6-1 to TRBJ2-7, with 7 nucleotides matching TRBD1. The CDR3 runs 15 residues. CDR1 is MNHNS and CDR2 is SASEGT in the germline V gene. The V segment lost 5 bases and the J segment 0 bases; nucleotides outside the gene matches: 7. CDR3 nucleotide sequence: TGTGCCAGCAGTTTTACAGGGGAAAGCTCCTACGAGCAGTACTTC. It encodes CASSFTGESSYEQYF.

The chain couples TRBV19 to TRBJ2-7; 9 nucleotides line up with TRBD1. J gave up 4 bases and V 5 bases, and 3 bases lay outside the gene matches. Germline CDR1 LNHDA, CDR2 SQIVND (reference sequence). There are 13 residues in the CDR3. The CDR3 nucleotides are TGTGCCAGTAGTTCTGACAGGGGGTACGAGCAGTACTTC. Protein product: CASSSDRGYEQYF. The entire variable domain, with the rest obtained from reference TRBV19 and TRBJ2-7, is as follows: DGGITQSPKYLFRKEGQNVTLSCEQNLNHDAMYWYRQDPGQGLRLIYYSQIVNDFQKGDIAEGYSVSREKKESFPLTVTSAQKNPTAFYLCASSSDRGYEQYFGPGTRLTVT.

The V call is TRBV6-5, the J call TRBJ2-5, with D maybe TRBD1 (6 bases). Germline lookup yields CDR1 MNHEY and CDR2 SVGAGI. The CDR3 runs 14 residues. V was pared by 0 bases and J by 5 bases, with 10 bases between. This CDR3 is CASSYSQGRETQYF. The CDR3 nucleotides are TGTGCCAGCAGTTACTCGCAGGGGCGGGAGACCCAGTACTTC.